These T cell receptor beta chains were read from a single sample in a study of shared clonotypes between healthy human individuals. TCRdb's table, derived via immunoSEQ multiplex PCR, lists solely in-frame clones and lacks some. This sample has about 2.4 million clones, with approximately 93% found just once. The sample was naive CD4+ T cells from PBMCs. These receptor sequences come from a man younger than 35 in good health. Some clones in this sample may be carry-over from other donors' samples. CDR3s include the opening cysteine and the closing phenylalanine or tryptophan. D genes are given only for firm matches. Size is omitted from some rows. Given values are once, few, many or a class for expanded clones.

d_call j_call clone_size v_call cdr3_nt cdr3_aa
- TRBJ1-4 - TRBV6-1 TGTGCCAGCAGTGAACAGGGGGAAAAACTGTTTTTT CASSEQGEKLFF
- TRBJ1-1 - TRBV7-8 TGTGCCAGCAGCTTAGAGAGTATGTTGGCGGGCACTGAAGCTTTCTTT CASSLESMLAGTEAFF
TRBD1 TRBJ2-7 - TRBV5-6 TGTGCCAGCAGCAGGACCGGGACAGGGGACCTAACGGGAGAGCAGTACTTC CASSRTGTGDLTGEQYF
TRBD2 TRBJ2-7 - TRBV4-1 TGCGCCAGCAGCCGGCAGCCCCTAGCGGGAGTCGACGAGCAGTACTTC CASSRQPLAGVDEQYF
TRBD1 TRBJ2-7 - TRBV29-1 TGCAGCGTTGTTGACAGGGTACCGGGCGAGCAGTACTTC CSVVDRVPGEQYF
- TRBJ1-4 - TRBV19 TGTGCCAGCCACAGGAGGGGTTATGAAAAACTGTTTTTT CASHRRGYEKLFF
- TRBJ2-6 - TRBV7-9 TGTGCCAGCAGCTCCCCTGGGGCCAACGTCCTGACTTTC CASSSPGANVLTF
- TRBJ1-2 - TRBV5-1 TGCGCCAGCAGCTTGGCCACTCAGGGGTATGGCTACACCTTC CASSLATQGYGYTF
TRBD1 TRBJ1-1 once TRBV29-1 TGCAGCGCCGACAGGGACCACAACTCAGGAGCTTTCTTT CSADRDHNSGAFF
- TRBJ2-5 - TRBV5-6 TGTGCCAGCAGCTTGGAAGGGGGGGAGACCCAGTACTTC CASSLEGGETQYF
TRBD1 TRBJ1-2 - TRBV29-1 TGCAGCACCTTGACAGGGAGTGACTATGGCTACACCTTC CSTLTGSDYGYTF
- TRBJ2-5 - TRBV28 TGTGCCAGCAGTTTGGGGGGAACGCAAGAGACCCAGTACTTC CASSLGGTQETQYF
TRBD2 TRBJ2-1 once TRBV6-1 TGTGCCAGCAGTGATTGGGGGGAGGGCCACAATGAGCAGTTCTTC CASSDWGEGHNEQFF
TRBD1 TRBJ1-4 - TRBV28 TGTGCCACCACGCTTTTTGGGACAGGGGGCGCGGAACTGTTTTTT CATTLFGTGGAELFF
- TRBJ1-1 - TRBV18 TGTGCCAGCTCACCACTGTCAGGGAACACTGAAGCTTTCTTT CASSPLSGNTEAFF
- TRBJ2-2 - TRBV19 TGTGCCAGTAGTGTGACAACGAACACCGGGGAGCTGTTTTTT CASSVTTNTGELFF
- TRBJ2-3 - TRBV9 TGTGCCAGCAGCCCCACTCGGGATACGCAGTATTTT CASSPTRDTQYF
TRBD2 TRBJ2-7 - TRBV7-8 TGTGCCAGCAGCTTAAGAGCGGGAGGTCCCTACGAGCAGTACTTC CASSLRAGGPYEQYF
TRBD2 TRBJ2-5 - TRBV25-1 TGTGCCAGCAGTGAATTTAGCGGGAGAGGTGAGACCCAGTACTTC CASSEFSGRGETQYF
TRBD2 TRBJ2-7 - TRBV29-1 TGCAGCGCCGGACTAGCGCCCAACTCCTACGAGCAGTACTTC CSAGLAPNSYEQYF
- TRBJ2-3 - TRBV9 TGTGCCAGCAGCGCACGCCCTCTCGCGTCGACGCAGTATTTT CASSARPLASTQYF
- TRBJ1-1 - TRBV14 TGTGCCAGCAGCCCCAGATACCGACAGTCCCTCCTCACTGAAGCTTTCTTT CASSPRYRQSLLTEAFF
- TRBJ1-3 - TRBV7-2 TGTGCCAGCAGCTTAGAGAACGGCTCTGGAAACACCATATATTTT CASSLENGSGNTIYF
- TRBJ1-2 - TRBV18 TGTGCCAGCTCACCATGGGGCAGTGGTGAGGATGGCTACACCTTC CASSPWGSGEDGYTF